Shown below are 5 T cell receptor beta chains from a single sample sequenced in a study of shared clonotypes between healthy human individuals. The protocol was immunoSEQ multiplex PCR, while the TCRdb copy is restricted to in-frame clones and leaves out a portion. The repertoire consists of about 1.5 million clones, with 95% to 99% occurring once and the leading ten covering 0.4% to 0.55%. The source material was naive CD4+ T cells sorted from blood. Subset of the sample: CD45RA+ positively selected. The receptors stem from a man under 40 in good health.

V and J are TRBV28 and TRBJ1-2; D gene ambiguous. Trimming stripped 3 bases from V and 7 bases from J, with 6 bases between. The length of the CDR3 is 11 residues. The germline CDR1 and CDR2 sequences are MDHEN and SYDVKM. CDR3 bases: TGTGCCAGCAGTTTGGGGATTGGCTACACCTTC. It is translated as CASSLGIGYTF.

This rearrangement joins TRBV6-1 to TRBJ2-1; 12 positions match TRBD2. J lost 5 bases, V lost 0 bases, and 5 bases had no gene match. This CDR3 has 17 amino acids. Germline V CDR1 and CDR2: MNHNS, SASEGT. CDR3 residues: CASSEARTSGIDNEQFF. CDR3 coding DNA: TGTGCCAGCAGTGAAGCTCGGACTAGCGGGATTGACAATGAGCAGTTCTTC.

The chain couples TRBV28 to TRBJ2-7; 10 bases line up with TRBD1. CDR1 MDHEN and CDR2 SYDVKM come from the germline V gene. Losses at the gene ends were 3 bases for V and 12 bases for J; bases not matched to a gene: 11. This CDR3 comprises 14 residues. CDR3 in DNA: TGTGCCAGCAGTTTTGACAGGGGGCGAGGGAGGCGGTACTTC. Translating it yields CASSFDRGRGRRYF.

This clone was seen only once. V and J are TRBV9 and TRBJ1-3, with D possibly TRBD1 on 5 matching bases. Germline lookup yields CDR1 SGDLS and CDR2 YYNGEE. There are 15 residues in the CDR3. V gave up 6 bases and J gave up 4 bases, with 17 bases separating them. CDR3 sequence reads: CASTPGGEKGNTIYF. DNA for the CDR3: TGTGCCAGCACCCCCGGGGGGGAGAAGGGAAACACCATATATTTT.

Written as DNA, the CDR3 is TGTGCCAGCAGCTCGGTTGGTATTCAAGAGACCCAGTACTTC. Residues: CASSSVGIQETQYF. This chain joins TRBV5-5 and TRBJ2-5; D gene uncertain. Trimming shortened V by 3 bases and J by 2 bases, and 11 bases separated the two germline ends. This CDR3 region has 14 residues. Germline V gene data show CDR1 as SGHKS and CDR2 as YYEKEE (reference sequence).